A single sample gave rise to the 16 T cell receptor beta chains below, sequenced in a study of human T cells and chemical hapten exposure. TCRdb re-called the RACE reads with MiXCR, one entry per CDR3 protein. The data show a few hundred thousand distinct CDR3 sequences, over 5% seen once. Time point noted: pre-sensitization, week 0. Treatment given: therapeutic diphenylcyclopropenone sensitization with weekly scalp DPC. The sample in question was whole blood, obtained in connection with sensitization to the hapten diphenylcyclopropenone (DPC). The receptors were sampled from a woman in her late teens or twenties with alopecia areata. Some clones in this sample may be carry-over from other donors' samples.

This clonotype was found many times. The chain couples TRBV6-5 to TRBJ1-6, with TRBD1 matching over 10 bases. The V gene's germline CDR1 is MNHEY and CDR2 SVGAGI. The CDR3 length is 15 residues. V trimming: 6 bases; J trimming: 8 bases; junction bases outside the gene matches: 7. The CDR3 region has the DNA TGTGCCAGCAGAGAGCGGGACAGGGGTTATTCACCCCTCCACTTT. This sequence encodes CASRERDRGYSPLHF.

The CDR3 region has the DNA TGTGCCAGCAGTTTCGACAGGAACACCGGGGAGCTGTTTTTT. Translating it yields CASSFDRNTGELFF. The J gene is TRBJ2-2, the V gene TRBV4-2; the D gene is possibly TRBD1 (5 bases). The length of the CDR3 is 14 residues. Trimming took off 6 bases at V and 1 base at J, with 9 bases between the two ends. Germline V gives CDR1 LGHNA, CDR2 YNFKEQ.

This clonotype was detected ten times or more. The gene calls are TRBV6-5 and TRBJ2-7; TRBD2 might be the D (5 bases). The germline gives CDR1 MNHEY, CDR2 SVGAGI. The CDR3 is 15 residues long. The V end was cut by 7 bases, the J end by 3 bases, with 19 bases between. CDR3 coding DNA: TGTGCCAGCATTGCGGGTAGTGGAGGTAACTACGAGCAGTACTTC. It codes for CASIAGSGGNYEQYF.

This clonotype was detected only a few times. V gene TRBV5-1 combines with J gene TRBJ2-5, with D perhaps matching TRBD1 (6 bases). The V gene's germline CDR1 is SGHRS and CDR2 YFSETQ. CDR3 length: 16 amino acids. V was clipped by 0 bases and J by 4 bases, with 16 bases between them. CDR3 nucleotide sequence: TGCGCCAGCAGCTTGGCGCCAGGGGCTGAGCGAGAGACCCAGTACTTC. Amino acids: CASSLAPGAERETQYF. Combining the CDR3 with reference TRBV5-1 and TRBJ2-5 gives the whole variable domain KAGVTQTPRYLIKTRGQQVTLSCSPISGHRSVSWYQQTPGQGLQFLFEYFSETQRNKGNFPGRFSGRQFSNSRSEMNVSTLELGDSALYLCASSLAPGAERETQYFGPGTRLLVL.

The chain has TRBV5-1 and TRBJ2-7; 8 bases line up with TRBD1. CDR3 length: 14 residues. J was trimmed by 9 bases and V by 4 bases; bases with no gene match: 12. Germline CDR1 reads SGHRS; CDR2 reads YFSETQ. The CDR3 bases are TGCGCCAGCAGCATAATTACGTCCGGGACAGGGCAGTACTTC. Translated, it gives CASSIITSGTGQYF.

This clonotype came up many times. V is TRBV5-1 and J is TRBJ1-6; 10 bases line up with TRBD1. V was pared by 0 bases and J by 9 bases, with 9 bases of the junction left unmatched. The length of the CDR3 is 17 residues. Germline CDR1 reads SGHRS; CDR2 reads YFSETQ. This chain's CDR3 is CASSLAAGQGSGSPLHF. Written as DNA, the CDR3 is TGCGCCAGCAGCTTGGCAGCGGGACAGGGGTCGGGTTCACCCCTCCACTTT.

This clonotype was seen only a few times. V is TRBV12-3 or TRBV12-4 and J is TRBJ1-1, with unresolved D. The CDR3 is made up of 14 amino acids. Trimming shortened V by 2 bases and J by 0 bases, and 7 bases separated the two germline ends. The CDR3 sequence: CASSLPPMNTEAFF. DNA for the CDR3: TGTGCCAGCAGTTTACCGCCGATGAACACTGAAGCTTTCTTT.

A few counts support this clonotype. The chain carries TRBV27 and TRBJ1-1; no clear D gene. V was cut by 7 bases and J by 4 bases, with 16 bases left in between. Germline CDR1 and CDR2: MNHEY and SMNVEV (reference sequence). The CDR3 covers 14 residues. Here the CDR3 DNA reads TGTGCCAGCAATACTGACGGAAAGTCCACTGAAGCTTTCTTT. As protein: CASNTDGKSTEAFF.

The chain combines TRBV6-5 with TRBJ1-4, with unresolved D. CDR1 is MNHEY, CDR2 SVGAGI, per germline. This CDR3 has 13 amino acids. Deletions cut 2 bases from V and 10 bases from J, with 11 bases between. The CDR3 nucleotides read TGTGCCAGCAGTTACACGGGAACGGGAAAACTGTTTTTT. Amino acids: CASSYTGTGKLFF.

In this sample, this clonotype turned up many times. The chain links TRBV12-3 or TRBV12-4 to TRBJ1-5; 10 bases map to TRBD1. The CDR3 contains 15 residues. V lost 5 bases and J lost 4; bases outside the gene matches: 5. The CDR3 sequence: CASSPGTGANQPQHF. For the CDR3, the DNA is TGTGCCAGCAGTCCCGGGACAGGGGCAAATCAGCCCCAGCATTTT.

In its sample, this clonotype was seen a few times. The chain has TRBV6-5 and TRBJ1-2; TRBD1 is a possible D gene (6 bases). CDR3 length: 16 amino acids. CDR1 is MNHEY, CDR2 SVGAGI, per germline. V shed 1 base and J shed 3 bases, with 15 bases lying between them. The CDR3 DNA is TGTGCCAGCAGTTACTTGGGGGGGCTGGGCGACTATGGCTACACCTTC. It codes for CASSYLGGLGDYGYTF.

This clonotype was counted between two and nine times. The rearrangement links TRBV10-3 to TRBJ2-7; 11 nucleotides match TRBD2. The CDR3 extends over 15 amino acids. The V gene end was trimmed by 3 bases and the J gene end by 5 bases; junction bases not matched to a gene: 6. Germline lookup yields CDR1 ENHRY and CDR2 SYGVKD. In nucleotides, the CDR3 is TGTGCCATCAGTGACCTTAGCGGGGGGGCCCACGAGCAGTACTTC. It translates to CAISDLSGGAHEQYF.

Many counts were recorded for this clonotype. The genes are TRBV27 and TRBJ1-6; D possibly corresponds to TRBD1 (5 bases). This CDR3 is built from 15 residues. Germline V lookup: CDR1 MNHEY, CDR2 SMNVEV (reference sequence). Deletions cut 5 bases from V and 3 bases from J, with 11 bases between. CDR3 coding DNA: TGTGCCAGCAGTCCCGCCGGGGGCTATAATTCACCCCTCCACTTT. This encodes CASSPAGGYNSPLHF.

The V call is TRBV5-1, the J call TRBJ2-3; D call uncertain. The germline V gene has CDR1 SGHRS and CDR2 YFSETQ. The V and J ends lost 1 base and 0 bases respectively, with 15 bases between them. This CDR3 has 17 residues. The CDR3 bases are TGCGCCAGCAGCTTGACTTTACTCTCCTCTAGCACAGATACGCAGTATTTT. Encoded protein: CASSLTLLSSSTDTQYF.

This clonotype was seen more than once but under ten times. The gene calls are TRBV15 and TRBJ1-6; no clear D gene. Germline CDR1 and CDR2: LNHNV and YYDKDF (reference sequence). The CDR3 is made up of 16 amino acids. V shed 0 bases and J shed 5 bases, with 11 bases lying between them. The CDR3 loop is CATSRDQTVNNSPLHF. Written as DNA, the CDR3 is TGTGCCACCAGCAGAGATCAGACGGTGAATAATTCACCCCTCCACTTT.

This clonotype was observed at least ten times. The chain is built from TRBV10-3 and TRBJ1-2; D is uncertain. This CDR3 has 12 residues. Germline loops: CDR1 ENHRY, CDR2 SYGVKD. V was shortened by 5 bases and J by 3 bases, with 7 bases between the two germline ends. CDR3 bases: TGTGCCATCAGTCGGGAAGACTATGGCTACACCTTC. Translated: CAISREDYGYTF.